Shown below are 7 T cell receptor beta chains from a single sample sequenced in a study of T cells in women clearing cervical HPV infection. Method: immunoSEQ multiplex PCR; TCRdb's copy keeps in-frame clones and lacks some. Its listing shows approximately 31,000 clones. Sequencing was done on a sample of blood buffy coat. These TCRs come from a woman aged 18-69 years with a cervical HPV16 infection that either progressed to CIN3+ or cleared (not recorded which).

As to this clone: Read sequence stops 3 residues before the CDR3 end, and the germline J gene provides the missing end. The chain recombines TRBV5-4 with TRBJ1-4, with no clear D. In germline, CDR1 is SGHNT, CDR2 YYREEE (reference sequence). The CDR3 extends over 12 amino acids. Trimming removed 0 bases at V and 10 bases at J, with 7 bases between. CDR3 in amino acids: CASSLDRGKLFF. CDR3 bases read: TGTGCCAGCAGCTTGGACAGAGGAAAA.

Worth noting for this clone: The CDR3 goes on 3 residues after the read ends, and that part is filled in from the germline J gene. This sequence joins TRBV5-1 and TRBJ2-5; D is possibly TRBD2 (5 bases). Germline loops: CDR1 SGHRS, CDR2 YFSETQ. Trimming stripped 4 bases from V and 0 bases from J, with 13 bases between. This CDR3 comprises 15 residues. The CDR3 sequence: CASSPEGLYQETQYF. The part of the CDR3 DNA that was read is TGCGCCAGCAGCCCCGAGGGCCTCTACCAAGAGACC. The full variable domain, with the rest looked up from reference TRBV5-1 and TRBJ2-5, is KAGVTQTPRYLIKTRGQQVTLSCSPISGHRSVSWYQQTPGQGLQFLFEYFSETQRNKGNFPGRFSGRQFSNSRSEMNVSTLELGDSALYLCASSPEGLYQETQYFGPGTRLLVL.

About this clone: The read is 3 residues too short to cover the CDR3 end, so that end is filled in from the germline J gene. The rearrangement uses TRBV27 and TRBJ1-2, with TRBD1 matching over 10 bases. V was pared by 0 bases and J by 4 bases, with 5 bases of the junction left unmatched. Germline CDR1 and CDR2: MNHEY and SMNVEV (reference sequence). This CDR3 comprises 16 residues. CDR3 in amino acids: CASSLSVGQGIYGYTF. The part of the CDR3 DNA that was read is TGTGCCAGCAGTTTATCGGTGGGACAGGGGATCTATGGC.

As for this clone: The observed sequence ends 3 residues before the CDR3 terminus, with the missing tail filled in from the germline J gene. The chain employs TRBV30 and TRBJ2-3; the match to TRBD1 covers 7 bases. The CDR3 sequence is 15 residues long. Germline loops: CDR1 GTSNPN, CDR2 SVGIG (reference sequence). CDR3 bases read: TGTGCCTGGGACGTAAATTGGGGACAGTGGGAGACG. Translation gives CAWDVNWGQWET. Given in full, the CDR3 is CAWDVNWGQWETQYF. The entire variable domain, with the rest obtained from reference TRBV30 and TRBJ2-3, is as follows: SQTIHQWPATLVQPVGSPLSLECTVEGTSNPNLYWYRQAAGRGLQLLFYSVGIGQISSEVPQNLSASRPQDRQFILSSKKLLLSDSGFYLCAWDVNWGQWETQYFGPGTRLTVL.

A note on this clone: The read terminates 3 residues ahead of where the CDR3 ends, so the germline J gene completes it. V is TRBV5-6 and J is TRBJ1-4, with 7 bases that match TRBD1. The CDR3 has 14 amino acids. Germline assignment: CDR1 SGHDT and CDR2 YYEEEE. J lost 7 bases, V lost 7 bases, and 10 bases had no gene match. The CDR3 loop is CASSVEGAGEKLFF. Incomplete CDR3 DNA: TGTGCCAGCTCAGTGGAGGGGGCTGGTGAAAAA.

On this clone itself: The read gets to within 3 residues of the CDR3 end, and the germline J gene fills in the rest. J is TRBJ2-3 and V is TRBV20-1; maybe TRBD2 (6 bases). Looked up from germline, CDR1 is DFQATT and CDR2 is SNEGSKA (reference sequence). The CDR3 covers 15 residues. The covered CDR3 bases are TGCAGTGCTCACGGGGGTCCTGACGCGGCTCAGCCG. This codes for CSAHGGPDAAQP. Given in full, the CDR3 is CSAHGGPDAAQPQYF.

Remarks on this clone: The read halts 3 residues ahead of the CDR3 end, with the missing end drawn from the germline J gene. The gene calls are TRBV2 and TRBJ2-2; a weak D match, TRBD2 (5 bases). There are 10 residues in the CDR3. The V end lost 7 bases, the J end lost 8 bases, and 5 bases lay between the germline ends. Germline values: CDR1 SNHLY, CDR2 FYNNEI. The sequenced CDR3 bases are TGTGCCAGCAAGCGGGGGGAG. Translated, it gives CASKRGE. The full-length CDR3 reads as CASKRGELFF.